The next 8 T cell receptor beta chains were all read from a single sample in a study of cytomegalovirus exposure and HLA in healthy donors listed by TCRdb under 2017. The library was built by means of the immunoSEQ multiplex PCR assay. For the multiplex PCR, a mixture combining 60 forward primers for TCR Vbeta segments and 13 reverse primers for TCR Jbeta segments was used. TCRdb provides this immuneACCESS table in a form limited to in-frame rearrangements. Some clones are lacking; in checked studies, under half of them reflect an unresolved V gene, and why the rest are absent is not known. The sample table lists some 200,000 clones, approximately 80% of them with a count of one. The ten largest clones add up to around 0.2% of the sample. Sequencing was carried out using PBMCs. The receptors shown here come from a girl aged 2 to 10 in good health and CMV-seronegative.

The chain uses TRBV10-2 and TRBJ2-2; unclear D gene. The CDR3 covers 11 residues. V gave up 9 bases and J gave up 6 bases, with 8 bases separating them. In germline, CDR1 is WSHSY, CDR2 SAAADI. This CDR3 reads CASLRSGELFF. CDR3 bases: TGCGCCAGTTTGCGCTCCGGGGAGCTGTTTTTT.

The genes are TRBV4-1 and TRBJ2-6; 8 bases agree with TRBD2. Germline lookup yields CDR1 MGHRA and CDR2 YSYEKL. There are 15 residues in the CDR3. The J segment lost 6 bases and the V segment lost 4 bases, leaving 5 bases of the junction unmatched. The CDR3 DNA reads as TGCGCCAGCAGCCCGCGGGGGGTGACGGCCAACGTCCTGACTTTC. Residues: CASSPRGVTANVLTF.

The rearrangement links TRBV7-9 to TRBJ1-2; D ambiguous. V was shortened by 3 bases and J by 2 bases, with 7 bases between the two germline ends. This CDR3 spans 13 amino acids. Germline-derived CDR1 and CDR2 are SEHNR and FQNEAQ (reference sequence). In nucleotides, the CDR3 is TGTGCCAGCAGCTTGAGGGAAAACTATGGCTACACCTTC. This gives the protein CASSLRENYGYTF.

This chain links TRBV4-1 with TRBJ1-2; no reliable D call. The CDR3 loop spans 15 amino acids. The germline V gene has CDR1 MGHRA and CDR2 YSYEKL. With 0 bases removed from V and 5 bases from J, the gap between germline ends came to 13 bases. In DNA, the CDR3 is TGCGCCAGCAGCCAAGATGTTCCCCCGGGGTATGGCTACACCTTC. This encodes CASSQDVPPGYGYTF.

V usage is TRBV4-1 and J usage is TRBJ1-6, with 9 bases identical to TRBD1. V trimming: 2 bases; J trimming: 7 bases; junction bases outside the gene matches: 3. The CDR3 is 15 residues long. Germline CDR1 reads MGHRA; CDR2 reads YSYEKL. The DNA of the CDR3 is TGCGCCAGCAGCCAACTCGGACAGGGGAATTCACCCCTCCACTTT. It specifies CASSQLGQGNSPLHF.

This clone has just a few counts. This rearrangement joins TRBV19 to TRBJ1-2; 7 bases map to TRBD1. The CDR3 contains 15 residues. After removal of 5 bases from V and 1 base from J, the junction contained 7 bases not matched to a gene. CDR1 and CDR2 from the germline V gene are LNHDA and SQIVND (reference sequence). CDR3 amino acids: CASSPRTGVNYGYTF. As DNA, the CDR3 is TGTGCCAGTAGTCCCAGGACAGGTGTTAACTATGGCTACACCTTC.

This clone was seen once. V and J are TRBV27 and TRBJ1-2; 7 nucleotides agree with TRBD1. The V segment lost 0 bases and the J segment 2 bases; nucleotides outside the gene matches: 9. This CDR3 has 17 residues. Looked up from germline, CDR1 is MNHEY and CDR2 is SMNVEV (reference sequence). This chain's CDR3 is CASSLSLLTGTNYGYTF. The DNA of the CDR3 is TGTGCCAGCAGTTTATCGCTCCTGACAGGGACGAACTATGGCTACACCTTC.

CDR3 loop: CAISRGQDTEAFF. CDR3 DNA sequence: TGTGCCATCAGCCGTGGACAAGACACTGAAGCTTTCTTT. This chain uses TRBV10-3 with TRBJ1-1, with a weak D call TRBD1 (5 bases). The V gene lost 6 bases and the J gene lost 3 bases, with 11 bases spanning the gap. This CDR3 is built from 13 residues. The germline gives CDR1 ENHRY, CDR2 SYGVKD.